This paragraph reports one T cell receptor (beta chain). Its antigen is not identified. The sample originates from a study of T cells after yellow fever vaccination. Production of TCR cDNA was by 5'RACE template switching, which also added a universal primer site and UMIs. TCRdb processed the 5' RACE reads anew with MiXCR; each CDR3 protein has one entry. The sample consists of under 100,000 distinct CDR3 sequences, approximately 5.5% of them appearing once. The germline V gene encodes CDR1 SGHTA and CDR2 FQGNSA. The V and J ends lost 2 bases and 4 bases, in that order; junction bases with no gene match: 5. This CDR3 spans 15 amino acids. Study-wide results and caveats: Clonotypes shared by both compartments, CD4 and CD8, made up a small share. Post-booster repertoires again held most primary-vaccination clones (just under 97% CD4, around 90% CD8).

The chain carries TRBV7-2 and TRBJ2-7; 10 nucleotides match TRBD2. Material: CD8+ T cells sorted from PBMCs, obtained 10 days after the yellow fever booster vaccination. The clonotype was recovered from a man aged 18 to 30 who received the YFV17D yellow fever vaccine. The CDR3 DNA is TGTGCCAGCAGCTTAACGGGACTAGCGCGTTACGAGCAGTACTTC. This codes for CASSLTGLARYEQYF.